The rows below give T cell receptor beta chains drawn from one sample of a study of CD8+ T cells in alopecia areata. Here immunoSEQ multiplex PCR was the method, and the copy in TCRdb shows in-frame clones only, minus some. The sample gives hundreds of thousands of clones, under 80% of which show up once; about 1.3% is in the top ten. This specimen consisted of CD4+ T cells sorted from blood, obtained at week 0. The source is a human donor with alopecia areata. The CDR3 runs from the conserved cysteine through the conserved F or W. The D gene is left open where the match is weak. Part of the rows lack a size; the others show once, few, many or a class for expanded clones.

CSASYTEAFF	TGCAGTGCTAGTTACACTGAAGCTTTCTTT	TRBV20-1	TRBJ1-1	-	-
CSVGTGGDYGYTF	TGCAGCGTCGGGACAGGGGGTGACTATGGCTACACCTTC	TRBV29-1	TRBJ1-2	-	TRBD1
CASSEGIPGQARYTF	TGTGCCAGCAGTGAGGGAATTCCGGGACAGGCGCGCTACACCTTC	TRBV25-1	TRBJ1-2	-	TRBD1
CSARDKEKLFF	TGCAGTGCTAGAGATAAGGAAAAACTGTTTTTT	TRBV20-1	TRBJ1-4	-	-
CSVDLGTVNTEAFF	TGCAGCGTTGACCTGGGGACAGTGAACACTGAAGCTTTCTTT	TRBV29-1	TRBJ1-1	-	TRBD1
CASSKPTGNYGYTF	TGTGCCAGCAGCAAGCCGACAGGAAACTATGGCTACACCTTC	TRBV6-5	TRBJ1-2	few	-
CSGASSYNEQFF	TGCAGCGGAGCGAGCTCCTACAATGAGCAGTTCTTC	TRBV29-1	TRBJ2-1	few	-
CASSSGGGYGYTF	TGTGCCAGCAGCTCAGGGGGCGGCTATGGCTACACCTTC	TRBV7-8	TRBJ1-2	-	TRBD1
CSVERETQYF	TGCAGCGTTGAGAGAGAGACCCAGTACTTC	TRBV29-1	TRBJ2-5	-	-
CASSSGRGGDQPQHF	TGTGCCAGCAGTAGTGGCAGGGGTGGGGATCAGCCCCAGCATTTT	TRBV2	TRBJ1-5	-	-
CASKKTGTGFGNEQFF	TGCGCCAGTAAAAAGACCGGGACAGGGTTCGGCAATGAGCAGTTCTTC	TRBV5-1	TRBJ2-1	-	TRBD1
CSVEEGGNNSPLHF	TGCAGCGTTGAGGAAGGTGGCAATAATTCACCCCTCCACTTT	TRBV29-1	TRBJ1-6	few	-
CAWTPQLQTEAFF	TGTGCCTGGACGCCCCAACTCCAGACTGAAGCTTTCTTT	TRBV30	TRBJ1-1	few	-
CASSQETSGGTGELFF	TGCGCCAGCAGCCAAGAAACTAGCGGGGGGACCGGGGAGCTGTTTTTT	TRBV4-3	TRBJ2-2	few	TRBD2
CAISERTGVPQETQYF	TGTGCCATCAGTGAGAGGACAGGCGTCCCCCAAGAGACCCAGTACTTC	TRBV10-3	TRBJ2-5	-	TRBD1
CASSLRGGVEQYF	TGTGCCAGCAGCTTACGAGGGGGCGTCGAGCAGTACTTC	TRBV5-6	TRBJ2-7	-	TRBD1
CASSENRAYGYTF	TGTGCCAGCAGTGAGAACAGGGCTTATGGCTACACCTTC	TRBV6-1	TRBJ1-2	-	-
CASSLASAGLNTEAFF	TGTGCCAGCAGCTTAGCATCGGCAGGCCTAAACACTGAAGCTTTCTTT	TRBV7-8	TRBJ1-1	-	-
CASSLDDSLGETQYF	TGTGCCAGCAGCTTGGATGACTCCCTTGGAGAGACCCAGTACTTC	TRBV5-6	TRBJ2-5	-	-
CASSQNFQETQYF	TGTGCCAGCAGCCAAAACTTCCAAGAGACCCAGTACTTC	TRBV14	TRBJ2-5	few	-
CASSHNEKLFF	TGTGCCAGCAGCCACAATGAAAAACTGTTTTTT	TRBV14	TRBJ1-4	-	-
CSGYRFFYGYTF	TGCAGCGGCTACAGGTTCTTCTATGGCTACACCTTC	TRBV29-1	TRBJ1-2	few	-
CASSEASTNYGYTF	TGTGCCAGCAGTGAAGCCAGTACTAACTATGGCTACACCTTC	TRBV2	TRBJ1-2	-	-
CASSWGLNNNEQFF	TGTGCCAGCAGCTGGGGACTGAATAACAATGAGCAGTTCTTC	TRBV5-6	TRBJ2-1	once	-
CASSGRDRAGYTF	TGTGCCAGCAGCGGCCGGGACAGGGCTGGCTACACCTTC	TRBV5-4	TRBJ1-2	-	TRBD1
CASSLAGTDTQYF	TGCGCCAGCAGCTTGGCAGGCACAGATACGCAGTATTTT	TRBV5-1	TRBJ2-3	-	-
CASSPPSSYEQYF	TGTGCCAGCTCACCACCCTCCAGCTACGAGCAGTACTTC	TRBV18	TRBJ2-7	-	-
CASSSEVETQYF	TGTGCCAGCAGCTCGGAGGTAGAGACCCAGTACTTC	TRBV13	TRBJ2-5	-	-
CASSSASPLSTDTQYF	TGTGCCAGCAGCTCCGCAAGTCCCCTTAGCACAGATACGCAGTATTTT	TRBV7-2	TRBJ2-3	few	-
CASSQGTSGGQETQYF	TGCGCCAGCAGCCAAGGGACTAGCGGGGGGCAAGAGACCCAGTACTTC	TRBV4-3	TRBJ2-5	-	TRBD2
CSVSDLNSLFF	TGCAGCGTCTCCGACCTCAATTCCCTGTTTTTT	TRBV29-1	TRBJ1-4	-	-
CASSSSGYGYTF	TGTGCCAGCAGCTCATCCGGCTATGGCTACACCTTC	TRBV7-9	TRBJ1-2	-	-
CASSPDRVYGYTF	TGTGCCAGCAGTCCGGACAGGGTCTATGGCTACACCTTC	TRBV2	TRBJ1-2	-	TRBD1
CASSHAGNTIYF	TGTGCCAGCAGCCATGCCGGAAACACCATATATTTT	TRBV4-2	TRBJ1-3	few	-
CASSPTGHYEQYF	TGTGCCAGCAGCCCCACCGGACATTACGAGCAGTACTTC	TRBV5-4	TRBJ2-7	-	-
CSVESMLADSYNEQFF	TGCAGCGTTGAATCCATGCTAGCGGACTCCTACAATGAGCAGTTCTTC	TRBV29-1	TRBJ2-1	-	TRBD2
CASSAQGNTEAFF	TGTGCCAGCAGCGCACAGGGGAACACTGAAGCTTTCTTT	TRBV7-3	TRBJ1-1	few	-
CASSNGDPGHSPLHF	TGCGCCAGCAGCAACGGTGACCCCGGACATTCACCCCTCCACTTT	TRBV5-1	TRBJ1-6	-	-
CASSFPGYEQYF	TGTGCCAGCAGTTTCCCCGGCTACGAGCAGTACTTC	TRBV27	TRBJ2-7	-	-
CASTDTLNSPLHF	TGTGCCAGCACCGACACCCTTAATTCACCCCTCCACTTT	TRBV27	TRBJ1-6	-	-
CASSYDRDYEQYF	TGTGCCAGCAGTTATGACAGGGACTACGAGCAGTACTTC	TRBV6-6	TRBJ2-7	-	TRBD1
CASSVVGPSLPGTSGHIQYF	TGTGCCAGCAGCGTAGTAGGTCCGTCCCTCCCCGGGACTAGCGGGCACATTCAGTACTTC	TRBV9	TRBJ2-4	-	TRBD2
CASSQDRQGSEKLFF	TGCGCCAGCAGCCAAGATCGGCAGGGATCCGAAAAACTGTTTTTT	TRBV4-1	TRBJ1-4	few	-
CASSLQGNQPQHF	TGTGCCAGCAGCTTACAGGGCAATCAGCCCCAGCATTTT	TRBV7-2	TRBJ1-5	-	-
CASSQNLQGDEQFF	TGTGCCAGCAGCCAAAACCTTCAGGGTGATGAGCAGTTCTTC	TRBV7-2	TRBJ2-1	-	-